Below are 7 T cell receptor beta chains sequenced from a single sample in a study of blood T cell repertoires in COVID-19. The protocol was immunoSEQ multiplex PCR, while the TCRdb copy is restricted to in-frame clones and leaves out a portion. The data contain about 190,000 clones, more than 85% of them singletons. The sample consisted of PBMCs or T cells enriched from blood (not recorded which). These receptor sequences come from a woman in her forties in a cohort exposed to, infected with or recovered from COVID-19 (not recorded which).

The V gene is TRBV14, the J gene TRBJ2-7; D not certain. Per germline, CDR1 SGHDN and CDR2 FVKESK. V lost 1 base and J 0 bases, leaving 4 bases between the germline ends. The CDR3 is made up of 13 amino acids. The CDR3 DNA sequence: TGTGCCAGCAGCCAAGCCATCTCCTACGAGCAGTACTTC. It codes for CASSQAISYEQYF.

The rearrangement links TRBV10-3 to TRBJ1-1, with D hard to call. The CDR3 covers 14 residues. V shed 3 bases and J shed 0 bases, with 8 bases lying between them. Germline assignment: CDR1 ENHRY and CDR2 SYGVKD. DNA for the CDR3: TGTGCCATCAGTGAACATGCCATGAACACTGAAGCTTTCTTT. Translating gives CAISEHAMNTEAFF.

The chain recombines TRBV6-4 with TRBJ2-2, with D possibly TRBD1 on 6 matching bases. Germline CDR1 is MRHNA and CDR2 is SNTAGT. The CDR3 totals 19 residues. With 5 bases removed from V and 0 bases from J, the gap between germline ends came to 22 bases. The DNA for the CDR3 is TGTGCCAGCAGTCTCACGGGACACTCTTTAATCGCGAACACCGGGGAGCTGTTTTTT. Amino acids: CASSLTGHSLIANTGELFF.

Here the CDR3 reads CASSLGTSNTGELFF. The CDR3 coding sequence is TGTGCCAGCAGTTTAGGGACTTCTAACACCGGGGAGCTGTTTTTT. This chain connects TRBV27 to TRBJ2-2; D possibly corresponds to TRBD2 (6 bases). The V and J ends lost 2 bases and 2 bases respectively, with 9 bases between them. This CDR3 has 15 residues. Germline V gene data show CDR1 as MNHEY and CDR2 as SMNVEV (reference sequence).

The V and J genes are TRBV6-6 and TRBJ2-5; D possibly corresponds to TRBD1 (5 bases). Trimming took 7 bases from V and 5 from J, leaving 14 bases between them. Germline V gives CDR1 MNHNY, CDR2 SVGAGI (reference sequence). The CDR3 is made up of 13 amino acids. CDR3 DNA: TGTGCCAGCACTCAGGGTACTCTGGAGACCCAGTACTTC. It translates to CASTQGTLETQYF.

The chain recombines TRBV4-1 with TRBJ1-6; D remains unclear. Trimming shortened V by 5 bases and J by 8 bases, and 16 bases separated the two germline ends. CDR1 is MGHRA and CDR2 is YSYEKL in the germline V gene. The CDR3 spans 15 residues. The CDR3 bases are TGCGCCAGCAGCGAAAAACGGGTATTCCATTCACCCCTCCACTTT. Translated, it gives CASSEKRVFHSPLHF.

The J gene is TRBJ2-2, the V gene TRBV7-8; TRBD2 agrees at 11 bases. The germline V gene has CDR1 SGHVS and CDR2 FQNEAQ. Trimming removed 5 bases from V and 6 bases from J; junction bases left unmatched: 17. CDR3 length: 19 amino acids. CDR3 loop: CASSPGRGGSGRASGELFF. Here the CDR3 DNA reads TGTGCCAGCAGCCCCGGACGGGGGGGTAGCGGGAGGGCCTCCGGGGAGCTGTTTTTT.